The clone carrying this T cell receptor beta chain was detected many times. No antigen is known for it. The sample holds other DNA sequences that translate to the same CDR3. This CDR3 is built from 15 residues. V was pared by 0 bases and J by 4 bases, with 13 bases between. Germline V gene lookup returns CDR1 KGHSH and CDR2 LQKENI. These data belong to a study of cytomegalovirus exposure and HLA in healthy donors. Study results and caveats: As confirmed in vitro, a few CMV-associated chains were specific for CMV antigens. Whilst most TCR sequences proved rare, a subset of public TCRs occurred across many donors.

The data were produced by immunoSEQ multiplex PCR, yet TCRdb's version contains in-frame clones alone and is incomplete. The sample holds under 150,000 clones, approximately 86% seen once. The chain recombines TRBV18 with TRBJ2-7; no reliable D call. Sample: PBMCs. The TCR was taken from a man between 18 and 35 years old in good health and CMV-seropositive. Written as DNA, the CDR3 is TGTGCCAGCTCACCACCGGGTCAGAGGAGATACGAGCAGTACTTC. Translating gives CASSPPGQRRYEQYF.